This T cell receptor beta chain is from a study of OX40 agonist ivuxolimab in advanced cancers. Overall study context: Two patients with cutaneous melanoma and one with hepatocellular carcinoma, three in total, showed partial responses.

Study-level findings and limits: Low normalized T-cell clonal expansion was also seen in some nonresponders.

Only a few counts were recorded for this clone. Antigen specificity is unknown. Assay: immunoSEQ multiplex PCR; the TCRdb copy retains only in-frame clones and omits some. This table has tens of thousands of clones, 80% appearing once. The CDR3 covers 11 residues. Germline CDR1 ENHRY, CDR2 SYGVKD. V lost 6 bases and J lost 3, with 5 bases in between. The receptor's source is an adult with an advanced solid tumor such as melanoma, head and neck, liver or kidney cancer. This sample comprised CD4+ or CD8+ T cells sorted from blood, obtained in a trial of the OX40 agonist ivuxolimab. V usage is TRBV10-3 and J usage is TRBJ2-5; D is ambiguous. The CDR3 here is CAIRQEETQYF. In DNA form, the CDR3 reads TGTGCCATCAGGCAAGAAGAGACCCAGTACTTC.